One and the same sample provided the 4 T cell receptor beta chains below, sequenced in a study of cytomegalovirus exposure and HLA in healthy donors. PCR involved 60 Vbeta and 13 Jbeta primers. Assay: immunoSEQ multiplex PCR; the TCRdb copy retains only in-frame clones and omits some. Of approximately 140,000 clones listed, roughly two thirds were seen once; the top ten hold about 1.8%. The sequenced sample consisted of PBMCs. These receptors came from a male donor in good health and CMV-seronegative.

The chain carries TRBV28 and TRBJ1-5; D gene ambiguous. Germline V gene sequence: CDR1 MDHEN, CDR2 SYDVKM. V shed 7 bases and J shed 0 bases, with 13 bases lying between them. The CDR3 totals 15 residues. The chain's CDR3 is CASTDGFFSNQPQHF. In DNA, the CDR3 is TGTGCCAGCACCGACGGGTTTTTTAGCAATCAGCCCCAGCATTTT. The variable domain in full, with the rest retrieved from reference TRBV28 and TRBJ1-5, is DVKVTQSSRYLVKRTGEKVFLECVQDMDHENMFWYRQDPGLGLRLIYFSYDVKMKEKGDIPEGYSVSREKKERFSLILESASTNQTSMYLCASTDGFFSNQPQHFGDGTRLSIL.

The chain employs TRBV18 and TRBJ2-7, with D maybe TRBD2 (6 bases). The V gene lost 6 bases and the J gene lost 4 bases, with 16 bases spanning the gap. CDR3 length equals 14 residues. CDR1 is KGHSH and CDR2 is LQKENI in the germline V gene. The DNA of the CDR3 is TGTGCCAGCTCCCCGCGGGACCCCATATACGAGCAGTACTTC. Encoded protein: CASSPRDPIYEQYF.

This clone was found a few times. V and J are TRBV7-6 and TRBJ1-1; D unresolved. Germline CDR1 is SGHVS and CDR2 is FNYEAQ. Trimming removed 2 bases at V and 1 base at J, with 8 bases between. This CDR3 is 14 amino acids long. The CDR3 DNA is TGTGCCAGCAGCTTAAGTCAGTCGAACACTGAAGCTTTCTTT. Translated: CASSLSQSNTEAFF.

The CDR3 coding sequence is TGTGCCTGGACACAGGGTGGGGGAGAGACCCAGTACTTC. Protein: CAWTQGGGETQYF. The chain employs TRBV30 and TRBJ2-5; perhaps TRBD1 as D (6 bases). The germline V gene encodes CDR1 GTSNPN and CDR2 SVGIG (reference sequence). V lost 4 bases and J 4 bases, leaving 13 bases between the germline ends. The CDR3 has 13 residues.